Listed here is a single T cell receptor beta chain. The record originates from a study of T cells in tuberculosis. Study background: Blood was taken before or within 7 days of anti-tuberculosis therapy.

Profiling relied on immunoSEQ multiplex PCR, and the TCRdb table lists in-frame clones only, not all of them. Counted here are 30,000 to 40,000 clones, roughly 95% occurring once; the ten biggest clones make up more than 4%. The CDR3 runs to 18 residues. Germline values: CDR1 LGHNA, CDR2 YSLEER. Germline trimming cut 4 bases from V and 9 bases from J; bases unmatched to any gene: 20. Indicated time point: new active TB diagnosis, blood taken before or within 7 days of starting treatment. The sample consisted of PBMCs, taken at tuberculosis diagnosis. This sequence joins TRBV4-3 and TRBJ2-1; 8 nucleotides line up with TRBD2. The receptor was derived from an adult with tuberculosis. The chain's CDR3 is CASSPQVPGTRAVGEQFF. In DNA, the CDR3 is TGCGCCAGCAGCCCACAGGTACCCGGGACTAGAGCCGTCGGTGAGCAGTTCTTC.